This T cell receptor beta chain was profiled in a study of blood T cells in healthy people across ages. Primed by a sample-barcoded 5' primer and a J-beta primer mix, a second PCR proceeded for about 6 to 11 cycles. Every cDNA was tagged by a template-switch adaptor with 12 random nucleotides. A minimum of 3 million CDR3-containing paired-end reads was obtained for each sample. TCRdb called the 5' RACE reads again in MiXCR, with one record for every CDR3 protein. The sample shows 710,000 or so distinct CDR3 sequences, about 20% of them seen only once. Researchers report isolating at least 6 million PBMCs per sample. CDR1 SGHTA and CDR2 FQGNSA come from the germline V gene. The CDR3 runs to 16 residues. V lost 7 bases and J lost 0; bases outside the gene matches: 9.

This sequence joins TRBV7-2 and TRBJ2-3; 8 positions agree with TRBD2. The material sequenced was blood. This clonotype was obtained from a man aged 65 to 85 in good health. CDR3 DNA: TGTGCCAGCATCCAAATAGCGGGACGGAGCACAGATACGCAGTATTTT. This encodes CASIQIAGRSTDTQYF. The whole variable domain, filled in from reference TRBV7-2 and TRBJ2-3, reads GAGVSQSPSNKVTEKGKDVELRCDPISGHTALYWYRQSLGQGLEFLIYFQGNSAPDKSGLPSDRFSAERTGGSVSTLTIQRTQQEDSAVYLCASIQIAGRSTDTQYFGPGTRLTVL.